This T cell receptor (beta chain) is drawn from a study of T cells expressing NK-cell markers. Comment on this clonotype: The antigen remains unidentified.

Points from the study as a whole: The CD3+CD56-NKG2C+ fraction of a handful of donors was likewise dominated by these clonotypes.

The germline CDR1 and CDR2 sequences are MNHNY and SVGAGI (reference sequence). The CDR3 loop spans 14 amino acids. TCRdb reprocessed the 5' RACE reads and stores each CDR3 protein as one record, lacking DNA. The sample has about 430,000 distinct CDR3 sequences. The specimen was blood T cells: a sorted CD56 or NKG2C T cell subset, CD4+ or CD8+ T cells, or bulk PBMC T cells (not recorded which). This clonotype was obtained from a woman between 50 and 59 years old in good health. This sequence joins TRBV6-6 and TRBJ1-3; the TCRdb call, TRBD1, lacks DNA for checking. The CDR3 sequence: CASSRTGAGNTIYF.